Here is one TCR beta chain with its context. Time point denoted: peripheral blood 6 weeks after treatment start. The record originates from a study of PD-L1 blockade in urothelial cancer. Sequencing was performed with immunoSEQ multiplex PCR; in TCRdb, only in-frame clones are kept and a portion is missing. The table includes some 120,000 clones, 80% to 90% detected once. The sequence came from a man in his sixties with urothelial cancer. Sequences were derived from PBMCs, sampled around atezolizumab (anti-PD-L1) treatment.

The CDR3 nucleotides read TGTGCCAGCAGCTTAAACAGGGTACAAGCTGGGGCCAACGTCCTGACTTTC. Its translation is CASSLNRVQAGANVLTF. This chain uses TRBV7-2 with TRBJ2-6; weak D call: TRBD1 (6 bases). V was cut by 2 bases and J by 2 bases, with 13 bases left in between. The CDR3 extends over 17 amino acids. Germline V gene sequence: CDR1 SGHTA, CDR2 FQGNSA. Based on the CDR3 plus reference TRBV7-2 and TRBJ2-6, the full variable domain is GAGVSQSPSNKVTEKGKDVELRCDPISGHTALYWYRQSLGQGLEFLIYFQGNSAPDKSGLPSDRFSAERTGGSVSTLTIQRTQQEDSAVYLCASSLNRVQAGANVLTFGAGSRLTVL.